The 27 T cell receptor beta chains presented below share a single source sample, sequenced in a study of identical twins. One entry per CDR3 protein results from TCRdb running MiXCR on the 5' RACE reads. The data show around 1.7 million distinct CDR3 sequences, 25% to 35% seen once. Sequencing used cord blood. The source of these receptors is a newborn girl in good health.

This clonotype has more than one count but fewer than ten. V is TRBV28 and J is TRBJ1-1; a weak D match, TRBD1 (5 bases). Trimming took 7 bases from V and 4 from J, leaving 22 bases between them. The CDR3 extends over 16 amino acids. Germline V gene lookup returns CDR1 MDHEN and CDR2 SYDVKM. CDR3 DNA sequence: TGTGCCAGCACCACTATAAGGGACGGAACAGGCACTGAAGCTTTCTTT. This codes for CASTTIRDGTGTEAFF.

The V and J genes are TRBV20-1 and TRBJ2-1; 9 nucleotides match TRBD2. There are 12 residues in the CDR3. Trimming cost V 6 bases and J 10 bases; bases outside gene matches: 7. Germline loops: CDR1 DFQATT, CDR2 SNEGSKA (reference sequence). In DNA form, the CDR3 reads TGCAGTGCCTCGCGAGGGACTAGCGAGCAGTTCTTC. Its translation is CSASRGTSEQFF.

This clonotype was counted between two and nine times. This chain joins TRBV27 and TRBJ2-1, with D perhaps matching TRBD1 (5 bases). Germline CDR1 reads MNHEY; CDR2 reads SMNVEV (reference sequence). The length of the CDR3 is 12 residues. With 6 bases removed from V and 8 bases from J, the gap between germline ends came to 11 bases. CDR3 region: CASSQGLDEQFF. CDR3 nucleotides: TGTGCCAGCAGCCAGGGCCTGGATGAGCAGTTCTTC.

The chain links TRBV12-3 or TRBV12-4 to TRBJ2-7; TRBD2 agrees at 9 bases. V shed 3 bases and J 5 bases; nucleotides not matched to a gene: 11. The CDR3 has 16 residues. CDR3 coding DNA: TGTGCCAGCAGTTTCCGGGGTAGCGGGGGTTTCGACGAGCAGTACTTC. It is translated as CASSFRGSGGFDEQYF.

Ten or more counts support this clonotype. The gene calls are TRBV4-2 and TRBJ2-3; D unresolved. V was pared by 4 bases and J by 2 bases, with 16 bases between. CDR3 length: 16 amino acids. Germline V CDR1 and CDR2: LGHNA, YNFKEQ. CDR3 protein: CASSPLRRKPTDTQYF. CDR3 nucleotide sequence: TGTGCCAGCAGCCCGTTACGAAGGAAACCCACAGATACGCAGTATTTT.

This chain's CDR3 is CSANDPERGGRADTQYF. The CDR3 bases are TGCAGTGCTAACGACCCCGAGCGGGGGGGCCGAGCAGATACGCAGTATTTT. V usage is TRBV20-1 and J usage is TRBJ2-3, with 10 bases aligning to TRBD2. J gave up 4 bases and V 4 bases, and 14 bases lay outside the gene matches. Germline V gives CDR1 DFQATT, CDR2 SNEGSKA (reference sequence). The CDR3 has 17 residues.

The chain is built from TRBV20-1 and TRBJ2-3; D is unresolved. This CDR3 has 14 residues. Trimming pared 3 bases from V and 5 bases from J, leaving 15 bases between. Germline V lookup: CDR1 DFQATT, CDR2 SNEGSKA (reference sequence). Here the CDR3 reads CSASSAAPRDTQYF. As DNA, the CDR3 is TGCAGTGCTAGCTCGGCGGCCCCCCGAGATACGCAGTATTTT.

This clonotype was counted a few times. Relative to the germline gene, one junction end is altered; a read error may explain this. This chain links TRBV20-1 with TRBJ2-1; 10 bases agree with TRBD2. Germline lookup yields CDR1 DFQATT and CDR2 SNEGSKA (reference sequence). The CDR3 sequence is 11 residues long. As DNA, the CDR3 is TGCAGTACTAGCGGGAACAATGAGCAGTTCTTC. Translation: CSTSGNNEQFF.

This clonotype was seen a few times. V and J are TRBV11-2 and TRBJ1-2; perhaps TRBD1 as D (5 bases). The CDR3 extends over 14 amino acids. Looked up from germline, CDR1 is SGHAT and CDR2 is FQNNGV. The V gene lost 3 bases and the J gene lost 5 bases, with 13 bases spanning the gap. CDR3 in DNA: TGTGCCAGCAGCTTTAATCGCAGGGAGTATGGCTACACCTTC. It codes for CASSFNRREYGYTF.

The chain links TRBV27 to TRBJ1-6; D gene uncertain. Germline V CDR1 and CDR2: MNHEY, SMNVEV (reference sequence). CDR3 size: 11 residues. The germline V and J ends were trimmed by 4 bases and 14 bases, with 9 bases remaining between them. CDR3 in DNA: TGTGCCAGCAGTTCTAAAATTTCCCTCCACTTT. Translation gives CASSSKISLHF.

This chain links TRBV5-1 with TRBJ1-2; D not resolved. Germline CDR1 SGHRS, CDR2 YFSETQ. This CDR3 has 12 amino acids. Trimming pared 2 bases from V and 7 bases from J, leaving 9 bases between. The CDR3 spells CASSLKGSGYTF. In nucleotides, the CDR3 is TGCGCCAGCAGCTTAAAGGGTTCTGGCTACACCTTC.

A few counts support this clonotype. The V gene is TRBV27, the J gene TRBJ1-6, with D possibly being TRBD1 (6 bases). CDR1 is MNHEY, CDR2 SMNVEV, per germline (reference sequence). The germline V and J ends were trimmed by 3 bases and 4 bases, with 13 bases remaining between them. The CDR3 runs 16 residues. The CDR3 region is CASSLGNRVYNSPLHF. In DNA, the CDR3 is TGTGCCAGCAGTTTGGGGAACAGGGTTTATAATTCACCCCTCCACTTT.

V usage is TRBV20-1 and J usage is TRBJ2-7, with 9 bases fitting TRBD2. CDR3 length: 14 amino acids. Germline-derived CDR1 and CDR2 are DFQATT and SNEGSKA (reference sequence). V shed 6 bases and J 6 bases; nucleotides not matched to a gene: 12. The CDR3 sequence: CSAQDLAGGGEQYF. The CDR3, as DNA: TGCAGTGCCCAAGACCTCGCGGGAGGGGGCGAGCAGTACTTC.

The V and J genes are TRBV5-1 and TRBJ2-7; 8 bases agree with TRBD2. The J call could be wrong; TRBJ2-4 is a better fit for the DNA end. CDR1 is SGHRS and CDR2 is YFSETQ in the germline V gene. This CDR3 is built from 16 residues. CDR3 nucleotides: TGCGCCAGCAGCCCGCGGGGGGATCGAGCCAAAAACATTCAGTACTTC. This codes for CASSPRGDRAKNIQYF.

The DNA of the CDR3 is TGCAGTGCTAGAGTAGATACGGATCAGCCCCAGCATTTT. As protein: CSARVDTDQPQHF. This chain links TRBV20-1 with TRBJ1-5; the D is unclear. The CDR3 contains 13 residues. With 1 base removed from V and 5 bases from J, the gap between germline ends came to 9 bases. CDR1 and CDR2 (germline): DFQATT, SNEGSKA (reference sequence).

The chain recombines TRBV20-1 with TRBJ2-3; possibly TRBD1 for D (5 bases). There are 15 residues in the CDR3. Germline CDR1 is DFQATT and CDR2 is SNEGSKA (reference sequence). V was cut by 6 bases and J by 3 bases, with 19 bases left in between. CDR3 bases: TGCAGTGCGGAGTCCCCCCAAGGGGATACAGATACGCAGTATTTT. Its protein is CSAESPQGDTDTQYF.

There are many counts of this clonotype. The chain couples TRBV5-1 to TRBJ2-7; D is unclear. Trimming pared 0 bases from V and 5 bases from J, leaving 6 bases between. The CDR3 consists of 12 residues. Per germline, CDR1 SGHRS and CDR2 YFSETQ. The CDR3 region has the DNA TGCGCCAGCAGCTTGGCGGCAGACGAGCAGTACTTC. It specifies CASSLAADEQYF. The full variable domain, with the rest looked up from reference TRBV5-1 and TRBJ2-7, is KAGVTQTPRYLIKTRGQQVTLSCSPISGHRSVSWYQQTPGQGLQFLFEYFSETQRNKGNFPGRFSGRQFSNSRSEMNVSTLELGDSALYLCASSLAADEQYFGPGTRLTVT.

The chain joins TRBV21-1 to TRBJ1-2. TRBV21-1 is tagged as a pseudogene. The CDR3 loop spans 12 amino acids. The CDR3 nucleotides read TGTGCCAGCAGCAAAGTCGGCTATGGCTACACCTTC. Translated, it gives CASSKVGYGYTF.

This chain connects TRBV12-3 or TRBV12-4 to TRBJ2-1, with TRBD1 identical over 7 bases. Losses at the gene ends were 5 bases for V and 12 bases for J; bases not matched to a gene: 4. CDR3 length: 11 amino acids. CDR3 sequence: CASSDRVRQFF. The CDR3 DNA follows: TGTGCCAGCAGTGACAGGGTACGGCAGTTCTTC.

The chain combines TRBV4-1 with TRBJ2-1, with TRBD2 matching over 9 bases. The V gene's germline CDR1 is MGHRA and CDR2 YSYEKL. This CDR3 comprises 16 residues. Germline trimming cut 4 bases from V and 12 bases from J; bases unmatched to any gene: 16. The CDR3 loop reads CASSPLSGGNLFVQFF. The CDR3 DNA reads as TGCGCCAGCAGCCCCCTCAGCGGGGGGAACCTCTTTGTGCAGTTCTTC.

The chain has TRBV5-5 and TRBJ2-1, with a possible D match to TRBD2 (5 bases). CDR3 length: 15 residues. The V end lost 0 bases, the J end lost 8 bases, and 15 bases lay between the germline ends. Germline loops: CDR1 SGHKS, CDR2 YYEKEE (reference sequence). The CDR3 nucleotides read TGTGCCAGCAGCTTGGGCGGGCATGGGTGGGATGAGCAGTTCTTC. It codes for CASSLGGHGWDEQFF.

CDR3 residues: CASIRGSGNRNEQFF. CDR3 sequence (DNA): TGTGCCAGCATCCGGGGGAGCGGGAATCGGAATGAGCAGTTCTTC. The chain combines TRBV28 with TRBJ2-1; 7 bases align to TRBD2. Germline V gives CDR1 MDHEN, CDR2 SYDVKM. The ends lost 7 bases at V and 7 bases at J; junction bases unmatched: 13. CDR3 length: 15 residues.

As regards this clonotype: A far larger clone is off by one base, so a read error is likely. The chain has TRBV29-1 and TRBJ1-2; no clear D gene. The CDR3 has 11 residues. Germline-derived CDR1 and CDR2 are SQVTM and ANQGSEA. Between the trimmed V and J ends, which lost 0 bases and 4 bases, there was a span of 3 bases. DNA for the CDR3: TGCAGCGTTGAAGACGGCTATGGCTACACCTTC. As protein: CSVEDGYGYTF.

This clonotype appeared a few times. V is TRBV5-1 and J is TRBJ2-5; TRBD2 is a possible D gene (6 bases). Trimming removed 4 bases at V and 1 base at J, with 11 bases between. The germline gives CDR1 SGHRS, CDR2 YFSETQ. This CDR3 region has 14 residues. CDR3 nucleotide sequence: TGCGCCAGCAGCCGGGGACTGATCCAAGAGACCCAGTACTTC. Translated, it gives CASSRGLIQETQYF.

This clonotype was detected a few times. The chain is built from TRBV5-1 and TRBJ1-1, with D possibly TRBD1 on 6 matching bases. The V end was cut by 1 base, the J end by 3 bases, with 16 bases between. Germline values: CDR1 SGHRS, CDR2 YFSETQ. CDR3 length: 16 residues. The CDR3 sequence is CASSLLGRQEDTEAFF. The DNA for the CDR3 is TGCGCCAGCAGCTTGTTAGGGCGACAGGAGGACACTGAAGCTTTCTTT.

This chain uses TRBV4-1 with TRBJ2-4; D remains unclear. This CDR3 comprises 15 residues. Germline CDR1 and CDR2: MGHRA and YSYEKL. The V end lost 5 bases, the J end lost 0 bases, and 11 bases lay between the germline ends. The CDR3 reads CASSVLDLAKNIQYF. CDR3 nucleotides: TGCGCCAGCAGCGTTCTGGACCTAGCCAAAAACATTCAGTACTTC.

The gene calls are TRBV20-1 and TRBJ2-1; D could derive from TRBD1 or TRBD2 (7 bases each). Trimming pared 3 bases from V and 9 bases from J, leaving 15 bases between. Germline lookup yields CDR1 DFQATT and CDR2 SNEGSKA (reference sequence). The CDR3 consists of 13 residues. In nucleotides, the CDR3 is TGCAGTGCTAGTCCAGGGGGGGGCAGTGAGCAGTTCTTC. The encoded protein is CSASPGGGSEQFF.